This paragraph reports one T cell receptor (beta chain). Its antigen is not known. This sample stems from a study of OX40 agonist ivuxolimab in advanced cancers. Study-wide results and caveats: Antigens targeted by the expanded peripheral T cells were not determined. By week 6 at 0.1 to 3.0 mg/kg, blood CD4+ and CD8+ T cells had expanded clonally.

Per germline, CDR1 MNHNS and CDR2 SASEGT. The CDR3 is 15 residues long. V lost 8 bases to trimming and J lost 3 bases; unmatched junction nucleotides: 6. The table came from immunoSEQ multiplex PCR; TCRdb's copy has only in-frame clones and leaves some out. The sample includes tens of thousands of clones, about 84% of them seen just once. The gene calls are TRBV6-1 and TRBJ2-1; 11 bases fit TRBD1. The sequence was collected from an adult with an advanced solid tumor such as melanoma, head and neck, liver or kidney cancer. The sequenced sample was CD4+ or CD8+ T cells sorted from blood, obtained in a trial of the OX40 agonist ivuxolimab. The CDR3 DNA sequence: TGTGCCAGCTTTTCGGGACAGGGGGACTACAATGAGCAGTTCTTC. This translates into CASFSGQGDYNEQFF.